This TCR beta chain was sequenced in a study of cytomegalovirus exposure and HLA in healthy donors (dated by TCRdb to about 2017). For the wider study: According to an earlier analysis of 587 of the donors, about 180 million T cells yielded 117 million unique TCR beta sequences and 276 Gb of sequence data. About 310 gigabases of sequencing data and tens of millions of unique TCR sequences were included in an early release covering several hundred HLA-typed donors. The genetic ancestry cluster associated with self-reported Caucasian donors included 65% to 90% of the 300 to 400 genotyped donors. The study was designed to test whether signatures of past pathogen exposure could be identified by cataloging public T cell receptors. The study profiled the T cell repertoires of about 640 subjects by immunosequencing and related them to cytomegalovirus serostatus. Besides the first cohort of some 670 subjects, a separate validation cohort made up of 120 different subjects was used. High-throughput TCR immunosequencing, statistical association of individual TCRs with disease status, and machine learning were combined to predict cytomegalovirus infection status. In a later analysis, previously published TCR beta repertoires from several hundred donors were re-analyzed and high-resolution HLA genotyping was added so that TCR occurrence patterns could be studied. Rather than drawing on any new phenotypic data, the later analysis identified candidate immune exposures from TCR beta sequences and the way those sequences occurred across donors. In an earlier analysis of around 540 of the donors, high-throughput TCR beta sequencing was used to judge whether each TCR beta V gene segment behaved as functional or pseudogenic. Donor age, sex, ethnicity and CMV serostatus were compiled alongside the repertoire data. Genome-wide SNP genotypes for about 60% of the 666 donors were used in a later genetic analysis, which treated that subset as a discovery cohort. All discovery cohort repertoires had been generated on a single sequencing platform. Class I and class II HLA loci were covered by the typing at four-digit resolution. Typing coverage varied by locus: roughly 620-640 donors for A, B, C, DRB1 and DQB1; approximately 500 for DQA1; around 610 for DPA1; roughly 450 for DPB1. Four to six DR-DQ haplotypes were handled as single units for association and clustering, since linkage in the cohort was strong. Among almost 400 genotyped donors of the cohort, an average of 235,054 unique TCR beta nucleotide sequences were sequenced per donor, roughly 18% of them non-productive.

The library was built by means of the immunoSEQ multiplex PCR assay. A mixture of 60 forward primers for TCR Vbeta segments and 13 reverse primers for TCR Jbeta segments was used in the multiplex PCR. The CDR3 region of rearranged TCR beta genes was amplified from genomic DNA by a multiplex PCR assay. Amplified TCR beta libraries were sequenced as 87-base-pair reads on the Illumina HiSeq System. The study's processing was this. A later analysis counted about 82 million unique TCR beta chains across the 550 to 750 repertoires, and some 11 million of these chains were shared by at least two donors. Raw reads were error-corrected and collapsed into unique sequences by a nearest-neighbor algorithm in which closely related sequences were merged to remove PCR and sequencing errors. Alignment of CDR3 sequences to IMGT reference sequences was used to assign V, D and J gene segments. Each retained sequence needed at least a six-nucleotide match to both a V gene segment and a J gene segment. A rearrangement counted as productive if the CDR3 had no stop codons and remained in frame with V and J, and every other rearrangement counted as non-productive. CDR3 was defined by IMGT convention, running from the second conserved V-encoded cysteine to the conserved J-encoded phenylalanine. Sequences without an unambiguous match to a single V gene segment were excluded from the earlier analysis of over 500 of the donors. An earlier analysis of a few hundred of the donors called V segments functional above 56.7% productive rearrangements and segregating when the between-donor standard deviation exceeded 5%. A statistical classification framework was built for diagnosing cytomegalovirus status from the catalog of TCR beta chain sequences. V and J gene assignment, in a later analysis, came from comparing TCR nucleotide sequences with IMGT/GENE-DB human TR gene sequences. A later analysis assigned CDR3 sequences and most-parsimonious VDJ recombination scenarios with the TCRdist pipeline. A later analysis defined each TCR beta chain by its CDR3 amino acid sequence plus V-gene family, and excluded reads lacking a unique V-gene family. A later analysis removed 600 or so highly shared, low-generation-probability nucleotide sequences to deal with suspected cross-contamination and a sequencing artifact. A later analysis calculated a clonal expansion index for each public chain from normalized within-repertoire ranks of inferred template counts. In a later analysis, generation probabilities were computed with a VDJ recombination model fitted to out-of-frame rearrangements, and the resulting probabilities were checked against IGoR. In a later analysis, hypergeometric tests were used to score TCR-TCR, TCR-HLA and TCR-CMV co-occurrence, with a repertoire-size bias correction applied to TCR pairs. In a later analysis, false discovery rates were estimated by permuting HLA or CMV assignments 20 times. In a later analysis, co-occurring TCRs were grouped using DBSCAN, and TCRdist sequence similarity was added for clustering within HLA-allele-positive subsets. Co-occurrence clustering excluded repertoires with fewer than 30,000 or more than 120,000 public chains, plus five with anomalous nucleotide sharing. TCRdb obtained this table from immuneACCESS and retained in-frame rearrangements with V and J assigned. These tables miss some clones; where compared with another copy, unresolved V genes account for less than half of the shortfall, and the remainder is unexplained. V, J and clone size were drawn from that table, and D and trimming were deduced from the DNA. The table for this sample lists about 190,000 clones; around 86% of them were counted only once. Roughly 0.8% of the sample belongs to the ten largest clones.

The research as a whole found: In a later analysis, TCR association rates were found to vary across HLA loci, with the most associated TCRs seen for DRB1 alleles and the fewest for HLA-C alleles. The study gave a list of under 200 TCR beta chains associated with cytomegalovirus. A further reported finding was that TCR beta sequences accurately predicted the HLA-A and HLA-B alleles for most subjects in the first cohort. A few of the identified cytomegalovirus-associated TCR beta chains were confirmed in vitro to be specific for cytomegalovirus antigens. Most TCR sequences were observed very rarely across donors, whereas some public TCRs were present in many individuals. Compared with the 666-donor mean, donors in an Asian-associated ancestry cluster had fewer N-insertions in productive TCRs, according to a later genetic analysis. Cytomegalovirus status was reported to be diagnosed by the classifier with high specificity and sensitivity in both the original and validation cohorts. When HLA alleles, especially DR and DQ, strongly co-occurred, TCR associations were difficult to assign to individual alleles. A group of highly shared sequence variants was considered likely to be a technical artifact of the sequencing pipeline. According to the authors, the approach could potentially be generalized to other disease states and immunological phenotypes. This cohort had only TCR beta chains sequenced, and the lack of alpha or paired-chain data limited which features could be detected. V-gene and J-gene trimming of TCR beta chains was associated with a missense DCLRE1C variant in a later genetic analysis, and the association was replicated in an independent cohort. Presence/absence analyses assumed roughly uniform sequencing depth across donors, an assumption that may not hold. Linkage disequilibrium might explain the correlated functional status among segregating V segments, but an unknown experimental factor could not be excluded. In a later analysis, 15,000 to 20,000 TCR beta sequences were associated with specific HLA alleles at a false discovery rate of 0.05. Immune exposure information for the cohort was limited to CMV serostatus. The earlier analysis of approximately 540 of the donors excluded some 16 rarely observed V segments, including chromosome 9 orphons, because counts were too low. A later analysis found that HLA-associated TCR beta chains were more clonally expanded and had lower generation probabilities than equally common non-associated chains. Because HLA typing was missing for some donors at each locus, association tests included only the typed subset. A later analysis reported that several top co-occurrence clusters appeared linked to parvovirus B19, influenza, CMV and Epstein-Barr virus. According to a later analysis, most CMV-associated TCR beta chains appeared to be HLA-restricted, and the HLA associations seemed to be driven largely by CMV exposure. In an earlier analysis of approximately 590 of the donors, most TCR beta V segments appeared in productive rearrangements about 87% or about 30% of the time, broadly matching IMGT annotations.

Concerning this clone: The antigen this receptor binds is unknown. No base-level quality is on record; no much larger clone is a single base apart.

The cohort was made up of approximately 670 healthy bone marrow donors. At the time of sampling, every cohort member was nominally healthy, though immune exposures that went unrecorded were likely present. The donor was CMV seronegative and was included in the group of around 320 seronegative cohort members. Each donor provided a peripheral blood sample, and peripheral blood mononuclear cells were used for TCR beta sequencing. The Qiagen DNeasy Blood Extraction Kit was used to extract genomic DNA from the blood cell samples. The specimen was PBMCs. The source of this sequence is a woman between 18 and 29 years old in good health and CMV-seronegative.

The CDR3 sequence is CASSEPGHLYGYTF. The DNA reads as follows: TGTGCCAGCAGTGAACCGGGACACCTATATGGCTACACCTTC. The V and J genes are TRBV6-5 and TRBJ1-2; a tentative D call is TRBD1 (6 bases match). V sheds 5 bases and J sheds 5 bases, leaving 15 bases between their ends. The CDR3 numbers 14 residues from cysteine through phenylalanine. Solely the CDR3 DNA is kept, with 42 bases framed from the first base. The germline V gene encodes CDR1 MNHEY and CDR2 SVGAGI.